This T cell receptor (beta chain) was sequenced during a study of blood T cells in healthy people across ages. A few counts support this clonotype. Primed by a sample-barcoded 5' primer and a J-beta primer mix, a second PCR proceeded for about 7 to 11 cycles. TCRdb reprocessed the 5' RACE reads with MiXCR, giving one entry per CDR3 protein. The data show some 860,000 distinct CDR3 sequences, around three fifths seen once. The V gene lost 4 bases and the J gene lost 4 bases, with 8 bases spanning the gap. The CDR3 loop spans 13 amino acids. The germline gives CDR1 SQVTM, CDR2 ANQGSEA. Sequencing used blood. This sequence was found in a middle-aged man in good health. The gene calls are TRBV29-1 and TRBJ2-6, with D unresolved. The CDR3 sequence: CSVAGPGANVLTF. The DNA for the CDR3 is TGCAGCGTTGCTGGGCCCGGGGCCAACGTCCTGACTTTC.